Below are 6 T cell receptor beta chains sequenced from a single sample in a study of blood T cell repertoires in COVID-19. Produced via immunoSEQ multiplex PCR; TCRdb's table is partial and in-frame only. Of 100,000 to 150,000 clones detected, 85% appear once; the ten largest clones hold over 20%. The sequenced sample was peripheral blood. The receptors originated from a woman of 80 years or more with acute or convalescent COVID-19.

This clone was detected a few times. The chain carries TRBV19 and TRBJ1-2; D is unresolved. The CDR3 sequence is 12 residues long. Trimming took off 5 bases at V and 4 bases at J, with 8 bases between the two ends. Germline V lookup: CDR1 LNHDA, CDR2 SQIVND (reference sequence). CDR3 protein: CASSGGLYGYTF. The CDR3 nucleotides are TGTGCCAGTAGTGGCGGCCTCTATGGCTACACCTTC.

This sequence joins TRBV6-5 and TRBJ1-2; 8 nucleotides line up with TRBD1. Trimming took 7 bases from V and 1 from J; bases not matched to a gene: 8. Per the germline V gene, CDR1 is MNHEY and CDR2 is SVGAGI. The CDR3 spans 15 residues. The CDR3 spells CASTNRGAFNYGYTF. The CDR3 DNA reads as TGTGCCAGCACAAACAGGGGGGCCTTTAACTATGGCTACACCTTC.

The chain uses TRBV6-6 and TRBJ1-5, with D possibly being TRBD1 (5 bases). This CDR3 is 16 amino acids long. Germline values: CDR1 MNHNY, CDR2 SVGAGI (reference sequence). V was pared by 0 bases and J by 4 bases, with 13 bases between. CDR3 protein: CASSYSVGGSNQPQHF. The CDR3 coding sequence is TGTGCCAGCAGTTACTCGGTCGGGGGATCTAATCAGCCCCAGCATTTT.

V is TRBV7-9 and J is TRBJ1-5; perhaps TRBD1 as D (5 bases). Germline loops: CDR1 SEHNR, CDR2 FQNEAQ (reference sequence). CDR3 length: 14 residues. The V end was cut by 1 base, the J end by 4 bases, with 8 bases between. CDR3 sequence (DNA): TGTGCCAGCAGCTTAGAGGGGCAGAATCAGCCCCAGCATTTT. Its translation is CASSLEGQNQPQHF.

The chain couples TRBV27 to TRBJ2-7; TRBD2 matches at 13 bases. The V gene end was trimmed by 3 bases and the J gene end by 5 bases; junction bases not matched to a gene: 13. Germline loops: CDR1 MNHEY, CDR2 SMNVEV (reference sequence). The CDR3 sequence is 18 residues long. The CDR3 loop is CASSFIGTSGVPMNEQYF. The CDR3 nucleotides read TGTGCCAGCAGTTTTATCGGGACTAGCGGGGTCCCCATGAACGAGCAGTACTTC.

V is TRBV12-3 or TRBV12-4 and J is TRBJ2-3; TRBD2 agrees at 7 bases. Trimming removed 2 bases from V and 6 bases from J; junction bases left unmatched: 2. The length of the CDR3 is 13 residues. Here the CDR3 reads CASSLLAVDTQYF. The CDR3 nucleotides are TGTGCCAGCAGTTTACTAGCGGTGGATACGCAGTATTTT.